This is a list of T cell receptor beta chains from one sample in a study of blood T cell repertoires in COVID-19. Clones were sequenced by immunoSEQ multiplex PCR, and TCRdb holds only the in-frame ones, with some missing. The sample includes roughly 130,000 clones, more than 70% seen only once; the top ten take less than 4.5%. What was sequenced was peripheral blood. The receptors were gathered from an older woman with acute or convalescent COVID-19. The CDR3 runs from the conserved cysteine through the conserved F or W. A D gene is named only where the DNA matches it firmly. Clone size is not always given. Where it is, it says once, few, many or a class for expanded clones.

J	size	D	V	DNA	CDR3
TRBJ1-1	once	.	TRBV10-3	TGTGCCATCGGCAATCGTCCAGACACTGAAGCTTTCTTT	CAIGNRPDTEAFF
TRBJ2-3	.	TRBD2	TRBV5-1	TGCGCCAGCAGCTTGGGGGGAGGGCCTACCGATACGCAGTATTTT	CASSLGGGPTDTQYF
TRBJ1-3	.	.	TRBV27	TGTGCCAGCAGGTCCTCCGGGTCTGCAGGAAACACCATATATTTT	CASRSSGSAGNTIYF
TRBJ1-5	.	.	TRBV6-6	TGTGCCAGCAGCCACACAGGGACTCAGCCCCAGCATTTT	CASSHTGTQPQHF
TRBJ2-1	.	TRBD2	TRBV3-1/TRBV3-2	TGTGCCAGCAGCCAAGAGTTCCTAGCGGGAACTAATGAGCAGTTCTTC	CASSQEFLAGTNEQFF
TRBJ2-3	.	TRBD2	TRBV3-1/TRBV3-2	TGTGCCAGCAGCCAAGACACGGGAGGGTACACAGATACGCAGTATTTT	CASSQDTGGYTDTQYF
TRBJ2-3	.	.	TRBV5-6	TGTGCCAGCAGTGGTTTTGAGGAGTACGTCACAGATACGCAGTATTTT	CASSGFEEYVTDTQYF
TRBJ1-1	.	.	TRBV27	TGTGCCAGCAGTCTCTACTACAGGGAGAAATTGAACACTGAAGCTTTCTTT	CASSLYYREKLNTEAFF
TRBJ1-1	.	.	TRBV4-1	TGCGCCAGCAGCCAAGGAGGAACAGGACTGAACACTGAAGCTTTCTTT	CASSQGGTGLNTEAFF
TRBJ1-2	.	.	TRBV19	TGTGCCAGTAGTCGAGTATTTCCTCAGGCTATTGGCTACACCTTC	CASSRVFPQAIGYTF
TRBJ2-7	.	TRBD2	TRBV29-1	TGCAGCGCCGGGACTAGCGGCTACGAGCAGTACTTC	CSAGTSGYEQYF
TRBJ1-5	.	.	TRBV7-8	TGTGCCAGCAGCCCCCCGGGGGATCAGCCCCAGCATTTT	CASSPPGDQPQHF
TRBJ2-7	.	TRBD2	TRBV2	TGTGCCAGCAGTCCTCAAGGGGGACTAGCGGCAAGGGACCAGTACTTC	CASSPQGGLAARDQYF
TRBJ2-1	.	TRBD2	TRBV15	TGTGCCACCAGCAGAGTCGGGAGGGCCTGGGAGCAGTTCTTC	CATSRVGRAWEQFF
TRBJ1-2	.	TRBD1	TRBV4-2	TGTGCCAGCAGCCAAGATGAGGGACAGGGTATTGGCTACACCTTC	CASSQDEGQGIGYTF
TRBJ2-1	.	.	TRBV5-1	TGCGCCAGCAGCGCTTTGACAGGGAGGCATGAGCAGTTCTTC	CASSALTGRHEQFF
TRBJ2-1	.	.	TRBV12-5	TGTGCTAGTGGTTTGCGGAATGAGCAGTTCTTC	CASGLRNEQFF
TRBJ1-1	.	.	TRBV10-3	TGTGCCATCAGCCAAGGTGGGGCACCAAACACTGAAGCTTTCTTT	CAISQGGAPNTEAFF
TRBJ2-2	.	.	TRBV27	TGTGCCAGCAGTTTAAGACAGGCAACCGGGGAGCTGTTTTTT	CASSLRQATGELFF
TRBJ2-7	.	.	TRBV5-1	TGCGCCAGCAGTTTCGAGGAGGGCGAGCAGTACTTC	CASSFEEGEQYF
TRBJ1-4	.	.	TRBV6-5	TGTGCCAGCAGTTACTCGAACAGCCCGAATGAAAAACTGTTTTTT	CASSYSNSPNEKLFF
TRBJ1-1	once	TRBD1	TRBV7-9	TGTGCCAGCAGCTTAGTAAGAGGGGGCGGAAACAGTGAAGCTTTCTTT	CASSLVRGGGNSEAFF
TRBJ1-1	.	.	TRBV28	TGTGCCAGTTCTTACCGCAGTAACACTGAAGCTTTCTTT	CASSYRSNTEAFF
TRBJ1-2	.	TRBD1	TRBV3-1/TRBV3-2	TGTGCCAGCAGTGGACAGGGTGGCTACACCTTC	CASSGQGGYTF
TRBJ1-1	.	.	TRBV12-3/TRBV12-4	TGTGCCAGCAGTCGAACCGGGACTATGGCTTTCTTT	CASSRTGTMAFF
TRBJ1-5	few	.	TRBV7-8	TGTGCCAGCAGCTTGCGAGTATTTCAGCCCCAGCATTTT	CASSLRVFQPQHF
TRBJ1-1	once	.	TRBV25-1	TGTGCCAGCAGGCTGACAGGGAACACTGAAGCTTTCTTT	CASRLTGNTEAFF
TRBJ1-2	few	TRBD1	TRBV10-3	TGTGCCATCAGTGAGTCGAGACAGGGACCAGGGCTATATGGCTACACCTTC	CAISESRQGPGLYGYTF
TRBJ2-5	.	.	TRBV28	TGTGCCAGCAGTTTAAAGTATTGGGCTGTACAAGAGACCCAGTACTTC	CASSLKYWAVQETQYF
TRBJ1-5	.	.	TRBV18	TGTGCCAGCTCACGAGACAGGCAAAATCAGCCCCAGCATTTT	CASSRDRQNQPQHF
TRBJ1-4	many	.	TRBV2	TGTGCCAGCAGGCAGGTGCAAAATGAAAAACTGTTTTTT	CASRQVQNEKLFF
TRBJ1-5	.	TRBD1	TRBV5-5	TGTGCCAGCAGCTTACAGGGGGCAGGAGCTGGTCAGCCCCAGCATTTT	CASSLQGAGAGQPQHF
TRBJ2-4	once	.	TRBV27	TGTGCCAGCAGTTCGGTTTTGTCGGAAAACATTCAGTACTTC	CASSSVLSENIQYF
TRBJ1-1	.	.	TRBV6-5	TGTGCCAGCATGTGGGGGCGAAGGGCTGAAGCTTTCTTT	CASMWGRRAEAFF
TRBJ2-2	.	.	TRBV2	TGTGCCAGCAGTGGGGGGGTCACCGGGGAGCTGTTTTTT	CASSGGVTGELFF
TRBJ1-2	.	TRBD1	TRBV7-8	TGTGCCAGCAGCTTAGTTCAGGGGGCTACCCGGGGCTACACCTTC	CASSLVQGATRGYTF
TRBJ1-1	.	.	TRBV29-1	TGCAGCGCCACACAGGCAGGGCGTCGCACTGAAGCTTTCTTT	CSATQAGRRTEAFF
TRBJ2-6	few	TRBD1	TRBV28	TGTGCCAGCCATGATAAAACAGGGGGCGCTTCTGGCTCTGGGGCCAACGTCCTGACTTTC	CASHDKTGGASGSGANVLTF
TRBJ1-6	.	.	TRBV2	TGTGCCAGCAGGGAAACCCTAATGTCACCCCTCCACTTT	CASRETLMSPLHF
TRBJ2-1	.	.	TRBV3-1/TRBV3-2	TGTGCCAGCAGCCAAGGTAGCTCCTACAATGAGCAGTTCTTC	CASSQGSSYNEQFF
TRBJ1-5	.	.	TRBV12-3/TRBV12-4	TGTGCCAGCAGGGGGCGAGGTCAGCCCCAGCATTTT	CASRGRGQPQHF
TRBJ2-1	.	TRBD2	TRBV27	TGTGCCAGCCTAGGACTAGGATCCTACAATGAGCAGTTCTTC	CASLGLGSYNEQFF
TRBJ2-1	.	TRBD1	TRBV27	TGTGCCAGCAGTCCCCCCCCGGGACTGGACAGGGATGAGCAGTTCTTC	CASSPPPGLDRDEQFF
TRBJ1-1	.	TRBD1	TRBV5-1	TGCGCCAGCAGCTGGGGACGTTCTACAGGGGGTGAAGCTTTCTTT	CASSWGRSTGGEAFF
TRBJ1-1	.	.	TRBV5-5	TGTGCCAGCAGCTTGGTGGGGCAGGGAGGCACTGAAGCTTTCTTT	CASSLVGQGGTEAFF
TRBJ2-6	.	.	TRBV11-3	TGTGCCAGCAGCTTAATTGTGAGCGGTCTCGGGGCCAACGTCCTGACTTTC	CASSLIVSGLGANVLTF
TRBJ2-1	.	TRBD2	TRBV5-1	TGCGCCAGCAGCACTAGCGGGAGTTCTGACAATGAGCAGTTCTTC	CASSTSGSSDNEQFF
TRBJ2-5	.	.	TRBV10-3	TGTGCCATCAGTGAGTCGATCGGGAGCCAAGAGACCCAGTACTTC	CAISESIGSQETQYF
TRBJ1-2	.	TRBD1	TRBV2	TGTGCCAGCAGTAACGACAGGGTTGGCTACACCTTC	CASSNDRVGYTF